This T cell receptor beta chain was recorded in a study of T cell changes during pregnancy in multiple sclerosis. Sequencing used immunoSEQ multiplex PCR; TCRdb keeps in-frame clones, though not all of them. This sample has some 85,000 clones, with 85% to 95% found just once. The CDR3 covers 15 residues. CDR1 LGHNA and CDR2 YNFKEQ come from the germline V gene. Trimming took off 1 base at V and 8 bases at J, with 12 bases between the two ends. V gene TRBV4-2 combines with J gene TRBJ1-6; weak D call: TRBD1 (5 bases). The sequence was collected from a female donor with multiple sclerosis, enrolled in a pregnancy study. The sequencing used peripheral blood, collected in the third trimester of pregnancy. CDR3 DNA sequence: TGTGCCAGCAGCCAAGGAACGCAGGGCGATTCACCCCTCCACTTT. Translating it yields CASSQGTQGDSPLHF.